This T cell receptor beta chain is drawn from a study of cytomegalovirus exposure and HLA in healthy donors. Study-level findings and limits: The CMV antigen specificity of three CMV-associated chains was confirmed through in vitro analysis.

Donors were nominally healthy when sampled, though unrecorded immune exposures were likely. The CDR3 extends over 18 amino acids. Germline V gene data show CDR1 as MGHRA and CDR2 as YSYEKL. About this clone: Its antigen is undetermined. A junction end diverges from the germline sequence, so it may reflect a read error.

Primers for the PCR totalled 60 Vbeta and 13 Jbeta. Profiling relied on immunoSEQ multiplex PCR, and the TCRdb table lists in-frame clones only, not all of them. Here the sample spans 80,000 or so clones, just over 75% being singletons. The sequenced sample was PBMCs. J is TRBJ1-4 and V is TRBV4-1, with a possible D match to TRBD1 (5 bases). The sequence derives from a man aged 50 to 59 in good health and CMV-seropositive. CDR3: CASSQGSGKPLIDEKLFF. As DNA, the CDR3 is TGCGCCAGCAGTCAAGGTTCAGGGAAGCCGCTAATTGACGAAAAACTGTTTTTT.